These 2 T cell receptor beta chains share one sample of origin, sequenced in a study of neoadjuvant anti-PD-1 for oral cavity cancer. Generated by immunoSEQ multiplex PCR, the TCRdb table keeps only in-frame clones and is missing some. The table has about 15,000 clones, less than 80% seen once. Specimen: PBMCs, collected before nivolumab (anti-PD-1) treatment. The receptors here all came from a person between 40 and 85 years old with oral cavity squamous cell carcinoma.

The CDR3 sequence: CASSYPGEETQYF. Written as DNA, the CDR3 is TGCGCCAGCAGCTACCCGGGGGAAGAGACCCAGTACTTC. The rearrangement links TRBV5-1 to TRBJ2-5; a possible D gene is TRBD2 (6 bases). The CDR3 spans 13 residues. The V and J ends lost 3 bases and 3 bases respectively, with 9 bases between them. Germline V gene lookup returns CDR1 SGHRS and CDR2 YFSETQ.

This chain uses TRBV30 with TRBJ2-6, with 10 nucleotides matching TRBD1. Germline V gene sequence: CDR1 GTSNPN, CDR2 SVGIG (reference sequence). J gave up 1 base and V 6 bases, and 9 bases lay outside the gene matches. CDR3 length equals 17 residues. The CDR3 DNA sequence: TGTGCCTGCTTACCGGGACAGGGGATATCTGGGGCCAACGTCCTGACTTTC. Its translation is CACLPGQGISGANVLTF.